This T cell receptor (beta chain) was found in a study of T cell repertoires in ileal Crohn's disease. The time point is: neoterminal ileum biopsy at postoperative endoscopy, about 6 months after surgery. Clones were read by immunoSEQ multiplex PCR, and TCRdb kept only the in-frame ones, dropping some. Of more than 50,000 clones in the sample, 85% to 90% were seen once. This CDR3 spans 12 amino acids. V was shortened by 4 bases and J by 3 bases, with 9 bases between the two germline ends. Germline V gene sequence: CDR1 GTSNPN, CDR2 SVGIG (reference sequence). The origin of this receptor is an adult with Crohn's disease. The specimen sequenced was ileal tissue. The V and J genes are TRBV30 and TRBJ1-2; weak D call: TRBD1 (5 bases). CDR3 sequence: CAWMTDHYGYTF. CDR3 DNA: TGTGCCTGGATGACAGACCACTATGGCTACACCTTC.